Listed below are T cell receptor beta chains from one sample, sequenced in a study of tumor-infiltrating lymphocytes in primary liver carcinoma. TCRdb ran MiXCR on the multiplex PCR reads and lists one entry per CDR3 protein. The sample comprises some 190,000 distinct CDR3 sequences, about 60% of which are singletons, and approximately 68% rests with the top ten. Sequencing input: peripheral blood. The source of these receptors is a man between 35 and 55 years old with primary liver carcinoma and hepatitis B virus infection. CDR3s include the opening cysteine and the closing phenylalanine or tryptophan. The order of the fields is V gene, clone size, J gene, D gene, CDR3 DNA, CDR3 protein. The D gene is left open where the match is weak. Part of the rows lack a size; the others show once, few, many or a class for expanded clones.

TRBV5-4,few,TRBJ2-1,NA,TGTGCCAGCAGCTTGATAGATCGTGAGCAGTTCTTC,CASSLIDREQFF
TRBV12-3/TRBV12-4,many,TRBJ2-1,NA,TGTGCCAGCAGTTTCATACAGGGTGAGCAGTTCTTC,CASSFIQGEQFF
TRBV6-5,NA,TRBJ2-5,NA,TGTGCCAGCAGTTACTCGAGGGACAATTGGGAGACCCAGTACTTC,CASSYSRDNWETQYF
TRBV5-4,NA,TRBJ2-3,TRBD2,TGTGCCAGCAGCTTGGAACTAGCGAGACCCACAGATACGCAGTATTTT,CASSLELARPTDTQYF
TRBV5-5,NA,TRBJ2-3,TRBD2,TGTGCCAGCAGCTTGGGGTTAGCTAGCGGGGCCACAGATACGCAGTATTTT,CASSLGLASGATDTQYF
TRBV10-3,NA,TRBJ2-7,NA,TGTGCCATCGCCTTCGGCGGGCCCTCCTACGAGCAGTACTTC,CAIAFGGPSYEQYF
TRBV6-5,NA,TRBJ2-3,NA,TGTGCCAGCAGTCGCTGGGGCGGGACGAGCACAGATACGCAGTATTTT,CASSRWGGTSTDTQYF
TRBV5-4,NA,TRBJ2-1,NA,TGTGCCAGCACCTTGGAGGGGGGGAATGAGCAGTTCTTC,CASTLEGGNEQFF
TRBV29-1,NA,TRBJ2-3,NA,TGCAGCATTGTGGTGTCTTTGGGAGATACGCAGTATTTT,CSIVVSLGDTQYF
TRBV11-2,NA,TRBJ2-1,NA,TGTGCCAGAAGCTTAGAGGGTGGAGCTTCCGCCTACGAGCAGTTCTTC,CARSLEGGASAYEQFF
TRBV6-5,NA,TRBJ2-1,TRBD2,TGTGCCAGCAGTTACCGGACTAGCCCTGACTACAATGAGCAGTTCTTC,CASSYRTSPDYNEQFF
TRBV19,NA,TRBJ2-2,NA,TGTGCCAGTAGTATTAGACGCGCGAACACCGGGGAGCTGTTTTTT,CASSIRRANTGELFF
TRBV12-3/TRBV12-4,many,TRBJ2-7,TRBD1,TGTGCCAGCAGCTGGGGACAGTCCTACGAGCAGTACTTC,CASSWGQSYEQYF
TRBV12-3/TRBV12-4,once,TRBJ2-1,TRBD1,TGTGCCAGCAGTGTGGGACAGGGGGTAAATGAGCAGTTCTTC,CASSVGQGVNEQFF
TRBV12-3/TRBV12-4,NA,TRBJ1-4,NA,TGTGCCAGCAGTTTAGCAGGAAATGAAAAACTGTTTTTT,CASSLAGNEKLFF
TRBV11-2,many,TRBJ2-5,TRBD2,TGTGCCAGCAGCTTCCTAAACGGGGGGGAAGAGACCCAGTACTTC,CASSFLNGGEETQYF
TRBV6-5,once,TRBJ2-7,TRBD2,TGTGCCAGCATTTACATAGCGGGGGTCTACGAGCAGTATTTC,CASIYIAGVYEQYF
TRBV6-2/TRBV6-3,NA,TRBJ2-7,NA,TGTGCCAGCAGTTACTCCCCTCTCCAGGGGCAGTACTTC,CASSYSPLQGQYF
TRBV6-1,NA,TRBJ2-3,TRBD2,TGTGCCAGCAGCGGGACTAGCCGGACAGATACGCAGTATTTT,CASSGTSRTDTQYF
TRBV6-6,NA,TRBJ2-1,TRBD2,TGTGCCAGTGGGCAGTGGGGGGAGGGAGGGAATGAGCAGTTCTTC,CASGQWGEGGNEQFF
TRBV12-3/TRBV12-4,NA,TRBJ1-2,TRBD1,TGTGCCAGCAGGACAGGGAAGGGCTACACCTTC,CASRTGKGYTF
TRBV4-2,few,TRBJ2-5,NA,TGTGCCAGCAGCCAAGAAGGCCAAGCAGGGGTAGAGACCCAGTACTTC,CASSQEGQAGVETQYF
TRBV11-2,many,TRBJ2-3,NA,TGTGCCAGCAGCTTAAAAGAGATCCCGACTCCTGTCTTCCCAGATACGCAGTATTTT,CASSLKEIPTPVFPDTQYF
TRBV6-5,NA,TRBJ2-3,NA,TGTGCCAGCAGGCCAGAGGGCGCTCTGGATACGCAGTATTTT,CASRPEGALDTQYF
TRBV7-8,NA,TRBJ2-7,NA,TGTGCCAGCAGCCTAAGGTACGAGCAGTACTTC,CASSLRYEQYF
TRBV7-8,NA,TRBJ2-5,TRBD1,TGTGCCAGCACCCGACAGGGGGATACTCAAGAGACCCAGTACTTC,CASTRQGDTQETQYF
TRBV10-3,once,TRBJ2-7,NA,TGTGTCATCAGTGAGTCGTCAGGTCTGAAATGGGACGAGCAGTACTTC,CVISESSGLKWDEQYF
TRBV10-1,NA,TRBJ2-3,NA,TGCGCCAGCAGTGAGTCTGATGGCACAGATACGCAGTATTTT,CASSESDGTDTQYF
TRBV11-2,NA,TRBJ2-1,TRBD2,TGTGCCAGTAGCCCGACGATACTAGCGGGAGGGGGCAATGAGAAGTTCTTC,CASSPTILAGGGNEKFF
TRBV7-8,once,TRBJ2-7,TRBD2,TGTGACAGCAGCTTAGAGGGAGGGAGGACGAGCTCCTACGAGCAGTACTTC,CDSSLEGGRTSSYEQYF
TRBV11-2,many,TRBJ2-2,NA,TGTGCCAGCAGCTCGGGGCGACTACTACTCGGGGAGCTGTTTTTT,CASSSGRLLLGELFF
TRBV16,NA,TRBJ2-7,NA,TGTGCCAGCAGCCAATCCGTCGGGGCCGAGCAGTACTTC,CASSQSVGAEQYF
TRBV10-3,NA,TRBJ1-1,NA,TGTGCCATCAGTGAGTCCTCAGTGAACACTGAAGCTTTCTTT,CAISESSVNTEAFF
TRBV28,NA,TRBJ1-2,TRBD1,TGTGCCAGCACTTCGAGCGGGACAGAGGGAACCCCCGACGCCCTCTATGGCTACACCTTC,CASTSSGTEGTPDALYGYTF
TRBV11-2,NA,TRBJ2-3,NA,TGTGCCAGCAGCTTCCCTACCGGACTAAGCACAGATACGCAGTATTTT,CASSFPTGLSTDTQYF
TRBV4-1,NA,TRBJ2-7,TRBD1,TGCGCCAGCAGCCAAGGGACAGGGACCGAGCAGTACTTC,CASSQGTGTEQYF
TRBV6-1,NA,TRBJ2-3,TRBD2,TGTGCCAGCAGTCCGGGGACTACTCCAGATACGCAGTATTTT,CASSPGTTPDTQYF
TRBV12-3/TRBV12-4,NA,TRBJ1-1,NA,TGTGCCAGCAGTTTTTCCGGGCTCTCGGGAACTGAAGCTTTCTTT,CASSFSGLSGTEAFF
TRBV14,NA,TRBJ1-2,NA,TGTGCCAGCAGCCAAGTTCCGAACGACTACACCTTC,CASSQVPNDYTF
TRBV6-5,few,TRBJ2-2,NA,TGTGCCAGCAGTTACTCGATACCGCCTGGAGTGGGGGAGCTGTTTTTT,CASSYSIPPGVGELFF
TRBV6-1,NA,TRBJ2-1,TRBD2,TGTGCCAGCAGTCGACTAGCGTTTAGTTCCTACAATGAGCAGTTCTTC,CASSRLAFSSYNEQFF
TRBV28,NA,TRBJ2-1,TRBD2,TGTGCCAACAGTGGTGGATCTAGCGGGAGGGGAGGCTACAATGAGCAGTTCTTC,CANSGGSSGRGGYNEQFF
TRBV6-5,NA,TRBJ1-4,NA,TGTGCCAGCAGTTACTCGAACAGACAAAATGAAAAACTGTTTTTT,CASSYSNRQNEKLFF